The 21 T cell receptor beta chains in this list originate from one sample, sequenced in a study of vaccination and CD4 T cells after COVID-19. Treatment of the sample: roughly ten-day PBMC culture with coronavirus spike peptide pools or control peptides (ViraFEST assay). The Oncomine TCR Beta short-read assay generated sequence data from the DNA of cultured CD4+ T cells. Via MiXCR, TCRdb re-called the PCR reads, giving one row per CDR3 protein. The table records about 11,000 distinct CDR3 sequences, roughly 45% of them present only once. Their recognized antigens are unknown. The sequenced sample was CD4+ T cells from blood, cultured in vitro. All receptors derive from a human donor who had recovered from COVID-19.

The chain combines TRBV6-2 or TRBV6-3 with TRBJ2-5, with TRBD2 identical over 12 bases. The length of the CDR3 is 18 residues. V lost 5 bases, J lost 4 bases, and 14 bases stayed unmatched. CDR1 MNHEY and CDR2 SVGEGT come from the germline V gene. CDR3 DNA sequence: TGTGCCAGCAGTCTCCAGGGAGGACTAGCGGGGTTAAGAGAGACCCAGTACTTC. The encoded protein is CASSLQGGLAGLRETQYF.

This chain uses TRBV6-1 with TRBJ1-1, with 7 positions matching TRBD1. V trimming: 7 bases; J trimming: 4 bases; junction bases outside the gene matches: 9. Looked up from germline, CDR1 is MNHNS and CDR2 is SASEGT. This CDR3 region has 14 residues. The CDR3 DNA sequence: TGTGCCAGCACCGCGACAGGGATCGGCACTGAAGCTTTCTTT. Amino acid sequence: CASTATGIGTEAFF.

V and J are TRBV1 and TRBJ1-5. TRBV1 is listed as a pseudogene. The length of the CDR3 is 17 residues. CDR3 residues: CTSSQDRPHARNQPQHF. The CDR3 DNA follows: TGCACCAGCAGCCAAGATAGACCCCATGCGCGCAATCAGCCCCAGCATTTT.

The chain recombines TRBV7-2 with TRBJ1-2; 11 bases are a match to TRBD1. Germline V gene lookup returns CDR1 SGHTA and CDR2 FQGNSA. The J segment lost 3 bases and the V segment lost 4 bases, leaving 10 bases of the junction unmatched. The CDR3 totals 17 residues. As DNA, the CDR3 is TGTGCCAGCAGCTCGAGGGGCAGGGGACAGGGGGACTATGGCTACACCTTC. The encoded protein is CASSSRGRGQGDYGYTF.

This clonotype was detected only a few times. The chain links TRBV25-1 to TRBJ2-5; TRBD2 matches at 7 bases. CDR1 MGHDK and CDR2 SYGVNS come from the germline V gene. The V segment lost 2 bases and the J segment 1 base; nucleotides outside the gene matches: 1. The CDR3 is 14 residues long. The CDR3 reads CASSEPGGQETQYF. The CDR3 region has the DNA TGTGCCAGCAGTGAACCGGGGGGCCAAGAGACCCAGTACTTC.

The chain joins TRBV6-1 to TRBJ2-1, with 7 bases identical to TRBD2. This CDR3 contains 13 residues. The trim removed 8 bases at V and 0 bases at J, leaving 1 base unmatched. Germline lookup yields CDR1 MNHNS and CDR2 SASEGT. The CDR3 region has the DNA TGTGCCAGCGGGAGGGGCTCCTACAATGAGCAGTTCTTC. Translating gives CASGRGSYNEQFF.

This CDR3 is CASSGQQNQPQHF. CDR3 nucleotide sequence: TGTGCCAGCAGTGGACAGCAGAATCAGCCCCAGCATTTT. This chain links TRBV6-1 with TRBJ1-5; possibly TRBD1 for D (5 bases). The CDR3 extends over 13 amino acids. Trimming removed 4 bases from V and 4 bases from J, with 8 bases in between. Per the germline V gene, CDR1 is MNHNS and CDR2 is SASEGT.

The chain links TRBV9 to TRBJ2-1, with 13 positions matching TRBD2. The V gene end was trimmed by 4 bases and the J gene end by 12 bases; junction bases not matched to a gene: 7. This CDR3 has 14 residues. Germline loops: CDR1 SGDLS, CDR2 YYNGEE. CDR3 in DNA: TGTGCCAGCAGCCTAAGGACTAGCGGGAGCTGGCAGTTCTTC. This codes for CASSLRTSGSWQFF.

The chain combines TRBV7-2 with TRBJ2-2; perhaps TRBD1 as D (6 bases). Trimming left V 3 bases short and J 5 bases short, with 16 bases between. The germline V gene encodes CDR1 SGHTA and CDR2 FQGNSA. This CDR3 comprises 16 residues. The CDR3 here is CASSFFSAGVTGELFF. The CDR3 coding sequence is TGTGCCAGCAGCTTTTTCTCGGCAGGGGTTACCGGGGAGCTGTTTTTT. Full variable domain (missing parts from reference TRBV7-2 and TRBJ2-2): GAGVSQSPSNKVTEKGKDVELRCDPISGHTALYWYRQSLGQGLEFLIYFQGNSAPDKSGLPSDRFSAERTGGSVSTLTIQRTQQEDSAVYLCASSFFSAGVTGELFFGEGSRLTVL.

In this sample, this clonotype turned up a few times. This chain connects TRBV5-4 to TRBJ2-3; D remains unclear. The CDR3 extends over 14 amino acids. Germline V CDR1 and CDR2: SGHNT, YYREEE (reference sequence). Between the trimmed V and J ends, which lost 0 bases and 8 bases, there was a span of 13 bases. CDR3 protein: CASSLEYGSRTQYF. DNA of the CDR3: TGTGCCAGCAGCTTGGAGTACGGCAGTCGTACGCAGTATTTT.

The chain is built from TRBV30 and TRBJ1-1, with unresolved D. The CDR3 is 14 residues long. The ends were cut back, 3 bases at V and 0 bases at J, with 11 bases in the middle. From germline, CDR1 is GTSNPN and CDR2 SVGIG (reference sequence). CDR3 amino acids: CAWRNKVVNTEAFF. The CDR3 bases are TGTGCCTGGAGAAATAAGGTAGTGAACACTGAAGCTTTCTTT.

This clonotype was picked up a small number of times. V usage is TRBV6-4 and J usage is TRBJ2-1; D gene unclear. Trimming shortened V by 5 bases and J by 4 bases, and 9 bases separated the two germline ends. The CDR3 runs to 13 residues. Germline-derived CDR1 and CDR2 are MRHNA and SNTAGT. DNA of the CDR3: TGTGCCAGCAGTCCCTACCCATACAATGAGCAGTTCTTC. This encodes CASSPYPYNEQFF.

This clonotype was counted a few times. This chain uses TRBV27 with TRBJ1-1; 10 nucleotides align to TRBD1. V shed 8 bases, J shed 5 bases, and the junction held 8 bases outside the gene matches. Germline loops: CDR1 MNHEY, CDR2 SMNVEV (reference sequence). The CDR3 is 14 amino acids. The CDR3: CASGDRGRQTEAFF. The CDR3 bases are TGTGCCAGCGGCGACAGGGGGCGTCAGACTGAAGCTTTCTTT.

This clonotype was seen a few times. This rearrangement joins TRBV24-1 to TRBJ2-1; 11 nucleotides agree with TRBD2. The ends lost 3 bases at V and 4 bases at J; junction bases unmatched: 1. Germline V gene sequence: CDR1 KGHDR, CDR2 SFDVKD. The CDR3 has 15 residues. The CDR3 protein is CATSDPSGGYNEQFF. CDR3 bases: TGTGCCACCAGTGATCCTAGCGGGGGGTACAATGAGCAGTTCTTC.

This clonotype has just a few counts. V gene TRBV4-1 combines with J gene TRBJ1-5; D gene uncertain. The CDR3 has 20 amino acids. Germline values: CDR1 MGHRA, CDR2 YSYEKL. V was shortened by 0 bases and J by 2 bases, with 23 bases between the two germline ends. For the CDR3, the DNA is TGCGCCAGCAGCCAAGATCGGCTTAACGGTGAACTAGAAGGCAATCAGCCCCAGCATTTT. Translation gives CASSQDRLNGELEGNQPQHF.

Judged by abundance, this clonotype is medium-sized. This sequence joins TRBV24-1 and TRBJ2-5, with D maybe TRBD1 (6 bases). The CDR3 is made up of 15 amino acids. Germline V gene sequence: CDR1 KGHDR, CDR2 SFDVKD. V was shortened by 0 bases and J by 5 bases, with 12 bases between the two germline ends. Here the CDR3 reads CATSDLTRGGETQYF. The CDR3 DNA is TGTGCCACCAGTGATTTGACCAGGGGCGGGGAGACCCAGTACTTC.

The chain joins TRBV20-1 to TRBJ2-7; 11 bases line up with TRBD2. CDR1 and CDR2 (germline): DFQATT, SNEGSKA (reference sequence). The CDR3 contains 16 residues. V was pared by 3 bases and J by 2 bases, with 9 bases of the junction left unmatched. As DNA, the CDR3 is TGCAGTGCTAGGGATACTAGCGGGGGACTCGCCTACGAGCAGTACTTC. Its translation is CSARDTSGGLAYEQYF.

The rearrangement uses TRBV14 and TRBJ1-6, with 12 bases that match TRBD1. V gave up 4 bases and J gave up 12 bases; unmatched junction bases: 10. The CDR3 runs to 16 residues. Germline-derived CDR1 and CDR2 are SGHDN and FVKESK. CDR3 loop: CASSPMGTGGALPLHF. CDR3 in DNA: TGTGCCAGCAGCCCTATGGGGACAGGGGGCGCGTTACCCCTCCACTTT.

This clonotype was detected only once. A much larger clone is a single base away; this may be a read error. The chain couples TRBV20-1 to TRBJ1-5; unclear D gene. V lost 3 bases and J 3 bases, leaving 9 bases between the germline ends. This CDR3 has 13 amino acids. The germline gives CDR1 DFQATT, CDR2 SNEGSKA (reference sequence). CDR3 protein: CSASQVTNQPQHF. In nucleotides, the CDR3 is TGCAGTGCTAGCCAGGTCACCAATCAGCCCCAGCATTTT.

CDR3 sequence: CSASTGGRTGELFF. The DNA of the CDR3 is TGCAGTGCATCGACAGGGGGCCGCACCGGGGAGCTGTTTTTT. The rearrangement joins TRBV20-1 to TRBJ2-2; 10 bases match TRBD1. Germline V gene data show CDR1 as DFQATT and CDR2 as SNEGSKA (reference sequence). The CDR3 has 14 residues. The trim removed 6 bases at V and 4 bases at J, leaving 5 bases unmatched.

This chain joins TRBV7-8 and TRBJ2-2, with D possibly matching TRBD2 (5 bases). In germline, CDR1 is SGHVS, CDR2 FQNEAQ. The CDR3 is made up of 15 amino acids. V was shortened by 2 bases and J by 3 bases, with 10 bases between the two germline ends. CDR3 sequence: CASSLQLVDTGELFF. In nucleotides, the CDR3 is TGTGCCAGCAGCTTACAACTAGTGGACACCGGGGAGCTGTTTTTT.